Below, 17 T cell receptor beta chains from the same sample are listed, as sequenced in a study of T cells expressing NK-cell markers. Following a re-call of the 5' RACE reads, TCRdb has one entry per CDR3 protein and lacks DNA. The sample table includes 300,000 to 500,000 distinct CDR3 sequences. Sequenced input: blood T cells: a sorted CD56 or NKG2C T cell subset, CD4+ or CD8+ T cells, or bulk PBMC T cells (not recorded which). All receptors come from a woman aged 45-65 years in good health.

This chain connects TRBV24-1 to TRBJ1-1. The CDR3 contains 14 residues. Germline V gene lookup returns CDR1 KGHDR and CDR2 SFDVKD. The chain's CDR3 is CATRGVDRTTEAFF.

CDR3 sequence: CASSRQGGGNYGYTF. The chain joins TRBV6-6 to TRBJ1-2; TCRdb lists TRBD1, though no DNA is available to test this call. CDR1 and CDR2 from the germline V gene are MNHNY and SVGAGI (reference sequence). The CDR3 contains 15 residues.

This chain connects TRBV6-5 to TRBJ2-5. This CDR3 is 13 amino acids long. The V gene's germline CDR1 is MNHEY and CDR2 SVGAGI. The CDR3 protein is CASSYSGEKTQYF.

The chain recombines TRBV5-1 with TRBJ2-3; the D call of TRBD2 rests on TCRdb alone, since no DNA is present to check it. Germline V CDR1 and CDR2: SGHRS, YFSETQ. The CDR3 extends over 15 amino acids. CDR3 region: CASRGTSGISDTQYF.

This chain uses TRBV3-1 with TRBJ2-5; TCRdb returns TRBD2, unconfirmable since there is no DNA. CDR3 size: 14 residues. Germline CDR1 is LGHDT and CDR2 is YNNKEL (reference sequence). The CDR3 loop is CASSPVAGEETQYF.

The V call is TRBV20-1, the J call TRBJ2-2; checking the TCRdb D call of TRBD2 is not possible without DNA. The CDR3 covers 15 residues. Looked up from germline, CDR1 is DFQATT and CDR2 is SNEGSKA (reference sequence). The CDR3 is CSALSAGLNTGELFF.

The genes are TRBV6-1 and TRBJ2-1. The germline gives CDR1 MNHNS, CDR2 SASEGT. CDR3 size: 13 residues. CDR3 residues: CASSRSRTNEQFF.

The chain employs TRBV30 and TRBJ1-1. Germline lookup yields CDR1 GTSNPN and CDR2 SVGIG (reference sequence). The CDR3 contains 13 residues. The CDR3 sequence is CAWKEMMNTEAFF.

The V gene is TRBV20-1, the J gene TRBJ2-6. The length of the CDR3 is 14 residues. Germline V gene data show CDR1 as DFQATT and CDR2 as SNEGSKA (reference sequence). CDR3 amino acids: CSARGRSGANVLTF.

This CDR3 is CASSLGTSITGELFF. The rearrangement uses TRBV7-6 and TRBJ2-2; the D call from TCRdb, TRBD2, cannot be confirmed without DNA. The CDR3 is made up of 15 amino acids. From germline, CDR1 is SGHVS and CDR2 FNYEAQ. Variable domain in full (rest from reference TRBV7-6 and TRBJ2-2): GAGVSQSPRYKVTKRGQDVALRCDPISGHVSLYWYRQALGQGPEFLTYFNYEAQQDKSGLPNDRFSAERPEGSISTLTIQRTEQRDSAMYRCASSLGTSITGELFFGEGSRLTVL.

CDR3: CASSRLVPLRQASSYNEQFF. The J gene is TRBJ2-1, the V gene TRBV11-2; the TCRdb call, TRBD1, lacks DNA for checking. CDR3 length equals 20 residues. Germline CDR1 SGHAT, CDR2 FQNNGV. Full variable domain (outside the CDR3, taken from reference TRBV11-2 and TRBJ2-1): EAGVAQSPRYKIIEKRQSVAFWCNPISGHATLYWYQQILGQGPKLLIQFQNNGVVDDSQLPKDRFSAERLKGVDSTLKIQPAKLEDSAVYLCASSRLVPLRQASSYNEQFFGPGTRLTVL.

The chain uses TRBV5-1 and TRBJ2-1; as DNA is missing, the TRBD1 call by TCRdb cannot be tested. This CDR3 is 16 amino acids long. Germline assignment: CDR1 SGHRS and CDR2 YFSETQ. CDR3 residues: CASSPQPGIQYNEQFF.

The chain carries TRBV5-1 and TRBJ2-5; with no DNA, the TCRdb D assignment of TRBD2 cannot be verified. This CDR3 region has 16 residues. Germline-derived CDR1 and CDR2 are SGHRS and YFSETQ. CDR3 residues: CASSPISGSLGETQYF.

The gene calls are TRBV12-3 or TRBV12-4 and TRBJ2-4. This CDR3 has 14 amino acids. CDR3 amino acids: CASSPGVSKNIQYF.

The chain carries TRBV5-1 and TRBJ2-1; TCRdb calls TRBD1, which cannot be checked without DNA. Germline assignment: CDR1 SGHRS and CDR2 YFSETQ. CDR3 length equals 16 residues. This chain's CDR3 is CASRPGQGVIYNEQFF.

The chain is built from TRBV29-1 and TRBJ2-1; TCRdb outputs TRBD2, but without DNA this stays unchecked. This CDR3 spans 16 amino acids. CDR1 is SQVTM and CDR2 is ANQGSEA in the germline V gene. The CDR3 sequence is CSVEAGGTSGSREQFF.

The V and J genes are TRBV5-5 and TRBJ2-1; checking the TCRdb D call of TRBD1 is not possible without DNA. This CDR3 contains 15 residues. Germline loops: CDR1 SGHKS, CDR2 YYEKEE (reference sequence). The CDR3 here is CASTGGFISYNEQFF.